The entry below gives a single TCR beta chain sequence along with its context. The antigen remains unidentified. The CDR3 length is 15 residues. The V and J ends lost 2 bases and 4 bases respectively, with 11 bases between them. Germline V gene data show CDR1 as SEHNR and CDR2 as FQNEAQ (reference sequence). These data originate in a study of cytomegalovirus exposure and HLA in healthy donors. On the study more broadly: Prior work identified more than 90 million unique TCR beta sequences in 150 million to 200 million T cells.

Amplification used 60 Vbeta primers and 13 Jbeta primers. Data came from immunoSEQ multiplex PCR; TCRdb stores just in-frame clones and leaves some out. The repertoire holds about 190,000 clones, with approximately 77% as singletons. Study results and limitations: Only CMV serostatus was available as immune exposure information. Data from an earlier analysis indicated that most TCR beta V segments were productive either about 87% or about 30% of the time.

Material: PBMCs. This sequence originates from a man in his forties in good health and CMV-seropositive. The chain uses TRBV7-9 and TRBJ1-4, with D perhaps TRBD1 (6 bases). For the CDR3, the DNA is TGTGCCAGCAGCTTACTTGGACAGAATAATGAAAAACTGTTTTTT. Its protein is CASSLLGQNNEKLFF.